This record covers a single TCR beta chain. Trimming stripped 4 bases from V and 4 bases from J, with 9 bases between. The CDR3 runs to 13 residues. Germline V gene lookup returns CDR1 SGHTA and CDR2 FQGNSA. The record originates from a study of blood T cells in healthy people across ages. Primed by a sample-barcoded 5' primer and a J-beta primer mix, a second PCR proceeded for roughly 7 to 11 cycles. TCRdb analysed the 5' RACE reads with MiXCR anew, one entry per CDR3 protein. The data show 710,000 or so distinct CDR3 sequences, about 20% seen once. The chain recombines TRBV7-2 with TRBJ2-3; D not certain. The clonotype originates from a man in his 70s in good health. The sequenced sample was blood. In nucleotides, the CDR3 is TGTGCCAGCAGCTCCGATTTCGCAGATACGCAGTATTTT. It specifies CASSSDFADTQYF.